This T cell receptor beta chain was captured by sequencing in a study of human thymus T cells (TCRdb year 2020). Looking at the study overall: The study used roughly 8 infant thymus samples plus four related peripheral blood samples to characterize TCR alpha and beta repertoires. The cohort included several male and two female infants, with donor ages spanning 7 to 244 days. Overall results and qualifications from the work: On average, roughly 850,000 unique TCRB clonotypes were obtained from thymus samples, compared with approximately 80,000 from blood samples. The related research reported highly overlapping thymic TCR repertoires among unrelated individuals. Both the thymic and the peripheral blood repertoires appeared to show biased V and J gene segment usage.

The immunoSEQ multiplex PCR assay was used to amplify the TCRB and TCRAD loci from a standardized quantity of quality-controlled genomic DNA. The V(D)J region was spanned by amplicons of a length sufficient to cover the CDR3 and to identify V and J genes. Through the commercial immunoSEQ service, the amplicons were sequenced on an Illumina platform. The authors' analysis ran thus. Primer bias and sequencing errors were corrected using previously described methods, and TCRAD and TCRB definitions followed the IMGT database. immunoSEQ Analyzer 3.0 and VDJTools were used for repertoire analysis, which covered basic statistics, V/J segment usage, diversity estimates, rarefaction and pairwise overlap. Diversity was estimated with Chao1, ChaoE, Efron-Thisted, Shannon and inverse Simpson indices, and also on datasets down-sampled to the smallest sample. Repertoire overlap used strict matching of CDR3 nucleotide sequence, V gene and J gene, with Jaccard-based multidimensional scaling clustering. Entries here come from immuneACCESS through TCRdb and include only in-frame sequences with V and J called. Some clones fail to appear in such tables; in the studies checked, an unresolved V gene covers under half of the shortfall, and the cause of the remainder is unknown. That table furnishes V, J and clone size, whereas the DNA furnished D and trimming. The sample table records 75,000 to 90,000 clones; 90% to 97% of these occur just once. Together, the top ten hold approximately 0.03% of the sample.

Turning to this clone: The antigen it recognizes is unknown. The input lacks base qualities; no much larger clone sits a single base away.

As encoded in the germline V gene, CDR1 is MGHRA while CDR2 is YSYEKL. V lost 0 bases and J lost 4 bases, and the count of bases not matched to a germline gene is 17. From the cysteine up to the phenylalanine, the CDR3 has a length of 22 residues. Only CDR3 DNA remains: 66 bases, in frame from the first base. The thymus tissue came from surgical resects taken out during corrective cardiac surgery. The donors were immunologically healthy infants in Finland who had open corrective cardiac surgery for congenital heart defects. Thymocytes were mechanically released from the tissue and were stored as pellets of 10-30 million cells at -70 degrees C. Genomic DNA was extracted from frozen cell pellets with a QIAsymphony instrument.

The TCR sequence derives from a boy less than two years old with a congenital heart defect but otherwise immunologically healthy. The sample consisted of thymus tissue. The chain uses TRBV4-1 and TRBJ2-5, and 16 bases in between align with TRBD2. The bases are TGCGCCAGCAGCCAAGATCAGGGCCTCGGGGAGGGACTAGCGGGAGGGCTAGAGACCCAGTACTTC. The resulting protein is CASSQDQGLGEGLAGGLETQYF.